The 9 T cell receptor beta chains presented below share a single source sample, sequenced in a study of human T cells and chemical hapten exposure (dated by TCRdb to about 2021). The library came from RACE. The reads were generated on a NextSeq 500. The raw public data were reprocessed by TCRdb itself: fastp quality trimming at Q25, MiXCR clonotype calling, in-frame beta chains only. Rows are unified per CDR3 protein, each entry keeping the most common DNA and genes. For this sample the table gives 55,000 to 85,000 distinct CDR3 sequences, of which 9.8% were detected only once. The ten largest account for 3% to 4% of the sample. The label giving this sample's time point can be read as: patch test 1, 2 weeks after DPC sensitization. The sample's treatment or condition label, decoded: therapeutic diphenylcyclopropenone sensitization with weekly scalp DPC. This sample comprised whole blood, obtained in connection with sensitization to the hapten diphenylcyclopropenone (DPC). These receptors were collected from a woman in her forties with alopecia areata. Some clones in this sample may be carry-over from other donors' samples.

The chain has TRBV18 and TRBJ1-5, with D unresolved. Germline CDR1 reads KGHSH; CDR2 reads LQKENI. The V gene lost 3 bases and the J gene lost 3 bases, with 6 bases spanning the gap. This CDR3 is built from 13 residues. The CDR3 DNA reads TGTGCCAGCTCACCTGGCACCAATCAGCCCCAGCATTTT. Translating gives CASSPGTNQPQHF.

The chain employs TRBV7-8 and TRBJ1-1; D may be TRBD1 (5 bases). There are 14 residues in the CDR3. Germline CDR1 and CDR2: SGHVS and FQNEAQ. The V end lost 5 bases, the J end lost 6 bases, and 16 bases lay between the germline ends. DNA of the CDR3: TGTGCCAGCAGCCTCTGGGTGCAGGGATCTGAAGCTTTCTTT. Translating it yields CASSLWVQGSEAFF.

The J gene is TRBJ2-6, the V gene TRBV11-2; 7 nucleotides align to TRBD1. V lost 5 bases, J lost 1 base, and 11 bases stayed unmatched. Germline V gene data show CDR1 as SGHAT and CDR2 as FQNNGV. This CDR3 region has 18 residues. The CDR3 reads CASSQRGQAKSGANVLTF. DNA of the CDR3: TGTGCCAGCAGCCAACGTGGACAGGCGAAATCTGGGGCCAACGTCCTGACTTTC.

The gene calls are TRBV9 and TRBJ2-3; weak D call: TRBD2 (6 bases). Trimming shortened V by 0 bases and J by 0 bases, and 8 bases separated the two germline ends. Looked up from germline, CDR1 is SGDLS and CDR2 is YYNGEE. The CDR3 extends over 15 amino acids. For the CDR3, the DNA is TGTGCCAGCAGCGTAGATGGGGGGAGCACAGATACGCAGTATTTT. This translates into CASSVDGGSTDTQYF. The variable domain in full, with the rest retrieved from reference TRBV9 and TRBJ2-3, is DSGVTQTPKHLITATGQRVTLRCSPRSGDLSVYWYQQSLDQGLQFLIQYYNGEERAKGNILERFSAQQFPDLHSELNLSSLELGDSALYFCASSVDGGSTDTQYFGPGTRLTVL.

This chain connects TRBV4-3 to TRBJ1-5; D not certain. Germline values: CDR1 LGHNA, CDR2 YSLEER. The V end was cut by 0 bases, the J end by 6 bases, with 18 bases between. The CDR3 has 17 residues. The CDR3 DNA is TGCGCCAGCAGCCAAGATATCACGGCCGGCGGGAGTCAGCCCCAGCATTTT. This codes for CASSQDITAGGSQPQHF.

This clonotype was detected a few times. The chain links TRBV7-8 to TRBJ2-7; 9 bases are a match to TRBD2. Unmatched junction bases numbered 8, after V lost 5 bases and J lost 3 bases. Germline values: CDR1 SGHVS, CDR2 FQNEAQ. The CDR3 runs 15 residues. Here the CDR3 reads CASSLRTSANYEQYF. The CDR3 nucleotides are TGTGCCAGCAGCCTCCGGACTAGCGCGAACTACGAGCAGTACTTC.

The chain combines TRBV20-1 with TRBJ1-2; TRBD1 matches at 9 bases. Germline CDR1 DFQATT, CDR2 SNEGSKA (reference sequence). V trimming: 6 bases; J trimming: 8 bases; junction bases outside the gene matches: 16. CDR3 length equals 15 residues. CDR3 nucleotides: TGCAGTGCCCGGACAGGGGAGGGCATGTCTAAGGGCTACACCTTC. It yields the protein CSARTGEGMSKGYTF.

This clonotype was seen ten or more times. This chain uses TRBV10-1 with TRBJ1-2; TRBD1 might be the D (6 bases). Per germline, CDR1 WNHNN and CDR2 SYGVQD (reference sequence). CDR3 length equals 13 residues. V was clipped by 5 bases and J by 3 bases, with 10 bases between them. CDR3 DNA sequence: TGCGCCAGCAGTTCAACAGGGTACTATGGCTACACCTTC. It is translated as CASSSTGYYGYTF.

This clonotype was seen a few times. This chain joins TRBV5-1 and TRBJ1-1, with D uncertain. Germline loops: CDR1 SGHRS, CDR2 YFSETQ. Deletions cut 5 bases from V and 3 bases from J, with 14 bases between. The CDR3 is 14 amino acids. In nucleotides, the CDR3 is TGCGCCAGCAGTATCAGAGCCCAATACACTGAAGCTTTCTTT. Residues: CASSIRAQYTEAFF.